These T cell receptor beta chains were read from a single sample in a study of cytomegalovirus exposure and HLA in healthy donors. Clones were read by immunoSEQ multiplex PCR, and TCRdb kept only the in-frame ones, dropping some. Among 170,000 or so clones listed, about four fifths were seen once. Specimen: PBMCs. The receptors originated from a man aged 25 to 40 in good health and CMV-seropositive. The CDR3 runs from the conserved cysteine through the conserved F or W. Fields, in order: D gene, J gene, clone size, V gene, CDR3 DNA, CDR3 protein. A D gene is named only where the DNA matches it firmly. For some rows the clone size is stated as once, few or many, or as a class when expanded; others skip it.

TRBD2 TRBJ2-2 NA TRBV28 TGTGCCAGCACCCTACTAGCGGGAGGGGCCACCGGGGAGCTGTTTTTT CASTLLAGGATGELFF
TRBD1 TRBJ1-5 NA TRBV18 TGTGCCAGCTCACCAAACAGGGGACAGCCCCAGCATTTT CASSPNRGQPQHF
TRBD1 TRBJ2-5 NA TRBV19 TGTGCCAGTAGTATAGGACAGGGGGGGATAGGCCAGTACTTC CASSIGQGGIGQYF
TRBD2 TRBJ2-1 once TRBV9 TGTGCCAGCAGCGTAGTTTCGGGAGGGCCCTACAATGAGCAGTTCTTC CASSVVSGGPYNEQFF
TRBD1 TRBJ2-6 NA TRBV19 TGTGCCAGTAGTGCGGACAGGGTATCTGGGGCCAACGTCCTGACTTTC CASSADRVSGANVLTF
NA TRBJ2-1 NA TRBV27 TGTGCCAGCAGTTTAGTCCAACCAGAGGTCTACAATGAGCAGTTCTTC CASSLVQPEVYNEQFF
NA TRBJ1-1 NA TRBV7-9 TGTGCCAGCAGCTTCGCGCGGGAGATGGCTGAAGCTTTCTTT CASSFAREMAEAFF
TRBD2 TRBJ2-3 NA TRBV19 TGTGCCAGTAGTCCCCATCGACTAGCGCTGGAAGATACGCAGTATTTT CASSPHRLALEDTQYF
TRBD1 TRBJ1-2 NA TRBV7-9 TGTGCCAGCAGCCCAACCGGGACAGTTTATGGCTACACCTTC CASSPTGTVYGYTF
TRBD2 TRBJ2-7 NA TRBV7-9 TGTGCCGGCAGCGTAGATCCGGGACTAGACATGGTCTACGAGCAGTACTTC CAGSVDPGLDMVYEQYF
NA TRBJ2-5 few TRBV5-1 TGCGCCAGCAGCTTGGCCGGCGGGGAGACCCAGTACTTC CASSLAGGETQYF
TRBD1 TRBJ2-1 NA TRBV9 TGTGCCAGCAGCATGACAGGGAGCTCCTACAATGAGCAGTTCTTC CASSMTGSSYNEQFF
TRBD2 TRBJ2-3 NA TRBV14 TGTGCCAGCCGATTAGCGGGTACAGATACGCAGTATTTT CASRLAGTDTQYF
TRBD1 TRBJ2-3 NA TRBV5-4 TGTGCCAGCAGCCGTCAGGGGGCTAGCACAGATACGCAGTATTTT CASSRQGASTDTQYF
NA TRBJ2-3 NA TRBV11-2 TGTGCCAGCAGCTTAGGAGGCACAGATACGCAGTATTTT CASSLGGTDTQYF
NA TRBJ2-7 once TRBV27 TGTGCCAGCAGTTATGGGGGGGCGGGCTACGAGCAGTACTTC CASSYGGAGYEQYF
TRBD1 TRBJ1-4 NA TRBV5-1 TGCGCCAGCAGCTTGTGGCAGGGGGCAGGTGAAAAACTGTTTTTT CASSLWQGAGEKLFF
TRBD2 TRBJ2-7 NA TRBV19 TGTGCCAGTAGTATAGCCGTCGGGGGGGCCTACGAGCAGTACTTC CASSIAVGGAYEQYF
TRBD1 TRBJ1-5 few TRBV5-1 TGCGCCAGCAGCTTGACAGGGGATAGCAATCAGCCCCAGCATTTT CASSLTGDSNQPQHF
TRBD1 TRBJ1-4 NA TRBV7-9 TGTTCCAGCAGCTCCCCAGGGACAGGGGGCGTAGGTAATGAAAAACTGTTTTTT CSSSSPGTGGVGNEKLFF
TRBD2 TRBJ2-1 NA TRBV4-1 TGCGCCAGCAGCCCGATGACTAGCGGGACCTACAATGAGCAGTTCTTC CASSPMTSGTYNEQFF
NA TRBJ1-1 NA TRBV5-1 TGCGCCAGCAGCCTGTTGGGCTCCGGAGGTTCAACAGGGTACACTGAAGCTTTCTTT CASSLLGSGGSTGYTEAFF
TRBD1 TRBJ2-7 NA TRBV5-1 TGCGCCAGCAGCCTAACAGGGGGTGAGCAGTACTTC CASSLTGGEQYF
NA TRBJ1-1 once TRBV11-2 TGTGCCAGCAGCTTAATAGGGGGGGAATACTTGAACACTGAAGCTTTCTTT CASSLIGGEYLNTEAFF
NA TRBJ1-6 NA TRBV2 TGTGCTACAGAGGGCCTAGGGAATTCACCCCTCCACTTT CATEGLGNSPLHF
TRBD1 TRBJ2-6 NA TRBV30 TGTGCCTGGAGTCCAACAGGGGACTCTGGGGCCAACGTCCTGACTTTC CAWSPTGDSGANVLTF
TRBD2 TRBJ2-1 NA TRBV29-1 TGCAGCGTTGAAGTGGGGTCTAGCGGCAATGAGCAGTTCTTC CSVEVGSSGNEQFF
NA TRBJ1-2 NA TRBV5-8 TGTGCCAGCAGCTTGGGTCAGGGGACGGGCTATGGCTACACCTTC CASSLGQGTGYGYTF
TRBD1 TRBJ1-2 NA TRBV4-3 TGCGCCAGCAGCCAAGATTGGGGACAGGGGTATGGCTACACCTTC CASSQDWGQGYGYTF
NA TRBJ2-1 once TRBV19 TGTGCCAGTAGTATAGCAGGGAGGCCCTACAATGAGCAGTTCTTC CASSIAGRPYNEQFF
TRBD1 TRBJ2-7 NA TRBV19 TGTGCCAGTAATACGGGACAGGGCCTAGGCGAGCAGTACTTC CASNTGQGLGEQYF
TRBD2 TRBJ2-7 NA TRBV28 TGTGCCAGCAGACGAACTAGCGGGAGGGCCTTCACCTACGAGCAGTACTTC CASRRTSGRAFTYEQYF
NA TRBJ1-5 NA TRBV6-1 TGTGCCAGCAGTGCGGCGAGGAGCAATCAGCCCCAGCATTTT CASSAARSNQPQHF
TRBD1 TRBJ1-2 NA TRBV7-2 TGTGCCAGCAGCTCTCGGACAGGGGTTGGCTACACCTTC CASSSRTGVGYTF
TRBD2 TRBJ2-1 NA TRBV5-1 TGCGCCAGCAGAAGGGCTAGCGGGAGGGCAATCAATGAGCAGTTCTTC CASRRASGRAINEQFF
TRBD2 TRBJ2-1 NA TRBV2 TGTGCCAGCAGTGAAAGCGGACTAGCGGGTTCGGATGAGCAGTTCTTC CASSESGLAGSDEQFF
NA TRBJ2-7 NA TRBV7-9 TGTGCCAGCAGCCCACTGGTTCCCTACGAGCAGTACTTC CASSPLVPYEQYF
NA TRBJ2-3 once TRBV14 TGTGCCAGCAGCCCAGTTGGGGGCCTAGGCACAGATACGCAGTATTTT CASSPVGGLGTDTQYF
TRBD1 TRBJ1-2 few TRBV5-4 TGTGCCAGCAGCTCGTCCGCCGGGACAGGGGACAAACCTAACTATGGCTACACCTTC CASSSSAGTGDKPNYGYTF
TRBD2 TRBJ2-7 NA TRBV11-2 TGTGCCAGCAGCCTACACCCCGCGACTAGCGGGAGTTATGCCGGCGAGCAGTACTTC CASSLHPATSGSYAGEQYF
TRBD1 TRBJ2-2 NA TRBV28 TGTGCCAGCAAGACAGGGGGCGGGGGGCTCCCCGCGAACACCGGGGAGCTGTTTTTT CASKTGGGGLPANTGELFF
NA TRBJ1-3 NA TRBV5-6 TGTGCCAGCAGAGGTCCCGATAGTGACACTGGAAACACCATATATTTT CASRGPDSDTGNTIYF
NA TRBJ1-1 few TRBV5-1 TGCGCCAGCAGCTTGGCCTCCGGGACTGGGACTGAAGCTTTCTTT CASSLASGTGTEAFF
NA TRBJ2-2 NA TRBV6-5 TGTGCCAGCAGTCGGGTGGGAGAGACCGGGGAGCTGTTTTTT CASSRVGETGELFF
TRBD1 TRBJ2-5 NA TRBV7-8 TGTGCCAGCAGCTTCCACCTCTTGGGACAGGCCAAAGAGACCCAGTACTTC CASSFHLLGQAKETQYF
TRBD1 TRBJ1-2 NA TRBV6-7 TGTGCCAGCAGTTACGTAGCGACAGGGTGGAGCTATGGCTACACCTTC CASSYVATGWSYGYTF
TRBD2 TRBJ2-5 NA TRBV5-1 TGCGCCAGCAGCTTGGCCGGGACTAGCGGGAGTGAGACCCAGTACTTC CASSLAGTSGSETQYF
TRBD1 TRBJ1-4 many TRBV5-6 TGTGCCAGCAGCTCGGACAGGGATTGGATTGCTGCTGAAAAACTGTTTTTT CASSSDRDWIAAEKLFF
NA TRBJ1-1 NA TRBV6-6 TGTGCCAGCAGTTCATTTAACACTGAAGCTTTCTTT CASSSFNTEAFF
NA TRBJ1-5 NA TRBV19 TGTGCCAGTAGTGTCCCTTATAGCAATCAGCCCCAGCATTTT CASSVPYSNQPQHF
NA TRBJ2-3 NA TRBV28 TGTGCCGGGCTTTCTCCTAGCGGCACAGATACGCAGTATTTT CAGLSPSGTDTQYF
TRBD2 TRBJ2-3 NA TRBV13 TGTGCCAGCAGCTTATTAGCTAGCGGGGTATCGGATCGAAGCACAGATACGCAGTATTTT CASSLLASGVSDRSTDTQYF
NA TRBJ1-1 once TRBV4-3 TGCGCCAGCAGCCCTTCGGGGGGCCTTGAAGCTTTCTTT CASSPSGGLEAFF